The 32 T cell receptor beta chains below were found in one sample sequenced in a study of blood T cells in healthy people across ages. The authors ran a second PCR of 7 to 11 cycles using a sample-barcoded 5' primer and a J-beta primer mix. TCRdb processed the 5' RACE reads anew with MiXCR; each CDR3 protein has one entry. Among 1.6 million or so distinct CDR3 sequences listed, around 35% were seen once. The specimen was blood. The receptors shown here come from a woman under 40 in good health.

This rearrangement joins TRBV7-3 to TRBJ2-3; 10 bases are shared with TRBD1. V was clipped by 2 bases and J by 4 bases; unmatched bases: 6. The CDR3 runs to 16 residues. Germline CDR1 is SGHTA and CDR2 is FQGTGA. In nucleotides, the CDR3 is TGTGCCAGCAGCTTAGGACAGGGGGTTGGGGCAGATACGCAGTATTTT. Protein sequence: CASSLGQGVGADTQYF. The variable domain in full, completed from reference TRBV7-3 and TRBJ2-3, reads GAGVSQTPSNKVTEKGKYVELRCDPISGHTALYWYRQSLGQGPEFLIYFQGTGAADDSGLPNDRFFAVRPEGSVSTLKIQRTERGDSAVYLCASSLGQGVGADTQYFGPGTRLTVL.

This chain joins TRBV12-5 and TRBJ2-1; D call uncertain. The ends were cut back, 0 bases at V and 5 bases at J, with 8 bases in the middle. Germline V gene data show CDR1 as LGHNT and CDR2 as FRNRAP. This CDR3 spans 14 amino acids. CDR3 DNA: TGTGCTAGTGGTTTGGTCCCGGACCACAATGAGCAGTTCTTC. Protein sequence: CASGLVPDHNEQFF.

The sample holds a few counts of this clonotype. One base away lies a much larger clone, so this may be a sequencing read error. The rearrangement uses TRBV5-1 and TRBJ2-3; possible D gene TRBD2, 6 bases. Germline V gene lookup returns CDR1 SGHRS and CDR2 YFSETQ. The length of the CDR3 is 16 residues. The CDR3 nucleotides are TGCACCAGCAGCTCCTCACCCGGGGGAGCCACAGATACGCAGTATTTT. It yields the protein CTSSSSPGGATDTQYF.

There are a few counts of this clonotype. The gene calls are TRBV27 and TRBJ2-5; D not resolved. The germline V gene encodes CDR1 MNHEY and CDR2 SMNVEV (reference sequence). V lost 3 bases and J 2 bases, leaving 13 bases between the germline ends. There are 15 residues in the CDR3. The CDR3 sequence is CASSFSKSHQETQYF. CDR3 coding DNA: TGTGCCAGCAGTTTCAGTAAAAGCCATCAAGAGACCCAGTACTTC.

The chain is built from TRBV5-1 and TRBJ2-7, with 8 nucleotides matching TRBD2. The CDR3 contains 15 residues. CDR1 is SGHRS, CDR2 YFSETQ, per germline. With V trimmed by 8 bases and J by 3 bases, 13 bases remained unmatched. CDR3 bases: TGCGCCAGTAGCCCCTTCTCGGGAGGGGACTACGAGCAGTACTTC. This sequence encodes CASSPFSGGDYEQYF.

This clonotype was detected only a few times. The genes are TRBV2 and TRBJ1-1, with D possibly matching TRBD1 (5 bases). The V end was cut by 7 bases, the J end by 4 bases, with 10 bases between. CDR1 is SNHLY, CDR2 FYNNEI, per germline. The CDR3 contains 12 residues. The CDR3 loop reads CASTQGSTEAFF. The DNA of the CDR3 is TGTGCCAGCACTCAGGGTTCCACTGAAGCTTTCTTT.

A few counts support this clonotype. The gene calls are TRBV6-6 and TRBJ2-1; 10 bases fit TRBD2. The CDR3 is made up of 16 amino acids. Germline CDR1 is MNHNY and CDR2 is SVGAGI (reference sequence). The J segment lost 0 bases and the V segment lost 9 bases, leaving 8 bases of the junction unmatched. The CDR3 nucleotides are TGTGCCAGGTCTTGGCTAGCGGGGGCCTCCTACAATGAGCAGTTCTTC. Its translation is CARSWLAGASYNEQFF.

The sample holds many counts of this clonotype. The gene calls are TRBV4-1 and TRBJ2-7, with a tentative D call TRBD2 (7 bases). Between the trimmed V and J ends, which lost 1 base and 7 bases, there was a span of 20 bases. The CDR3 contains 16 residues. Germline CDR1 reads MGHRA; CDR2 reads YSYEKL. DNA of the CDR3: TGCGCCAGCAGCCAAGCCTTTGGGGGGGGCGCTCGGGAGCAGTACTTC. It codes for CASSQAFGGGAREQYF.

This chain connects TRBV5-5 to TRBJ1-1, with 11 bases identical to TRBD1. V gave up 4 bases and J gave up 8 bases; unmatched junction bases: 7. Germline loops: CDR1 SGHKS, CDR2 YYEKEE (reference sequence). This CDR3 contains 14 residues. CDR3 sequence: CASSHGTGGAEAFF. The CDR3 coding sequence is TGTGCCAGCAGCCACGGGACAGGGGGTGCGGAAGCTTTCTTT.

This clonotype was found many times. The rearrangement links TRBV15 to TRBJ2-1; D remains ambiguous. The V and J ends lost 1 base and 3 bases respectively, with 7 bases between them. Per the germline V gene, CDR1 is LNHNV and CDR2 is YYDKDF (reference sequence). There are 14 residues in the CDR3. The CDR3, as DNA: TGTGCCACCAGCAGAGGAACGGACTACAATGAGCAGTTCTTC. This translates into CATSRGTDYNEQFF.

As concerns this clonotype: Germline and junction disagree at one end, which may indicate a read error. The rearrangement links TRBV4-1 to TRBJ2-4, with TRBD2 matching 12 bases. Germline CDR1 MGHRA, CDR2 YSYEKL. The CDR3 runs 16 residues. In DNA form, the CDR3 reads TGCGCCGGCAGCCCACTAGCGGGAGGAGCCAAAAACATTCAGTACTTC. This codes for CAGSPLAGGAKNIQYF.

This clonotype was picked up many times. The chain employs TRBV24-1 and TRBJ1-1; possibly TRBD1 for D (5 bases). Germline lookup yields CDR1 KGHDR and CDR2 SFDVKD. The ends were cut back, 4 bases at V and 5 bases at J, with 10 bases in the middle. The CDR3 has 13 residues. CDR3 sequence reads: CATSERDGTEAFF. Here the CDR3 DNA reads TGTGCCACCAGTGAACGGGACGGGACTGAAGCTTTCTTT.

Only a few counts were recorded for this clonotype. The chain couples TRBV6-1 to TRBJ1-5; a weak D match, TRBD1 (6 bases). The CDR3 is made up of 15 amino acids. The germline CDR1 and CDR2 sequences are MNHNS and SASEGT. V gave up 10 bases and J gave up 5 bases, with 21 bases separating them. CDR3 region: CAIHSTGFSYQPQHF. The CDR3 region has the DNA TGTGCCATCCACTCCACAGGGTTTTCGTATCAGCCCCAGCATTTT.

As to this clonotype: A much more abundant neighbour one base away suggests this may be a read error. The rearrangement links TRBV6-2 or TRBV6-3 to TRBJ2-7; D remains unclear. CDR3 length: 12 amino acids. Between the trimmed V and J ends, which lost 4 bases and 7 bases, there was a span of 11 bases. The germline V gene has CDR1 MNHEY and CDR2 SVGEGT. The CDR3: CASSSYNSEQYF. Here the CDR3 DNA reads TGTGCCAGCAGTTCCTACAACAGTGAGCAGTACTTC.

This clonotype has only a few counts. CDR3 region: CSAGPPGEQYF. The CDR3 DNA reads as TGCAGTGCTGGGCCGCCGGGGGAGCAGTACTTC. J is TRBJ2-7 and V is TRBV20-1, with D possibly matching TRBD2 (5 bases). The V gene's germline CDR1 is DFQATT and CDR2 SNEGSKA (reference sequence). V was trimmed by 5 bases and J by 7 bases, leaving 12 bases between them. This CDR3 region has 11 residues.

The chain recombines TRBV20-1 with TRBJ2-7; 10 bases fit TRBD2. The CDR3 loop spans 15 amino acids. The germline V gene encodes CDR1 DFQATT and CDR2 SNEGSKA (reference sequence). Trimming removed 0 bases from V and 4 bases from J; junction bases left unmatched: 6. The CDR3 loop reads CSAREGLAGEYEQYF. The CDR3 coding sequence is TGCAGTGCTAGAGAGGGCCTAGCGGGGGAATACGAGCAGTACTTC.

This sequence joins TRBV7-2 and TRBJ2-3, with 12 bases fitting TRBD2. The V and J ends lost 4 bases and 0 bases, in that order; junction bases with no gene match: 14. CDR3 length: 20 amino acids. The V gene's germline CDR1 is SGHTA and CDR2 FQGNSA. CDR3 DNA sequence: TGTGCCAGCAGCTCCGGACTAGCGGGGAGACCCAACCCTAGCACAGATACGCAGTATTTT. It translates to CASSSGLAGRPNPSTDTQYF.

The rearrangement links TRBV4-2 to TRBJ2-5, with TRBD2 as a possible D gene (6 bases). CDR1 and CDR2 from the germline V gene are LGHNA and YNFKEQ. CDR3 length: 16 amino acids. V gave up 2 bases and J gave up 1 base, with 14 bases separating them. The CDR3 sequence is CASSQLGGWGQETQYF. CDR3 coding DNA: TGTGCCAGCAGCCAACTTGGGGGGTGGGGCCAAGAGACCCAGTACTTC.

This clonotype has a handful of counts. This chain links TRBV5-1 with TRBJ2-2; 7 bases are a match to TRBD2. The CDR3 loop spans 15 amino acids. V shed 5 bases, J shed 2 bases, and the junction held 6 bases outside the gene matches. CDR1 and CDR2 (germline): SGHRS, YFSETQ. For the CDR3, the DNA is TGCGCCAGCAGGGAGCTAGCGGCAAACACCGGGGAGCTGTTTTTT. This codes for CASRELAANTGELFF.

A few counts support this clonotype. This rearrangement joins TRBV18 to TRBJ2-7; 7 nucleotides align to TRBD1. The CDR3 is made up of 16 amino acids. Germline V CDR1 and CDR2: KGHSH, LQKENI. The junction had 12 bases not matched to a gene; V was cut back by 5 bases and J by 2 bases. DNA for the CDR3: TGTGCCAGCTCAAAAAGTATGACAGGGCTAACCTACGAGCAGTACTTC. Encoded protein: CASSKSMTGLTYEQYF.

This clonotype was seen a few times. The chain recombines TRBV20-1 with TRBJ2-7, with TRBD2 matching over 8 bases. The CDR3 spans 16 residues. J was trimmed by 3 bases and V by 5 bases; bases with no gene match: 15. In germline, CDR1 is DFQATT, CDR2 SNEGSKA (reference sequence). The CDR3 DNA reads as TGCAGTGCTGGGACTAGAGGGAGAGGCTTCGTCTACGAGCAGTACTTC. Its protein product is CSAGTRGRGFVYEQYF.

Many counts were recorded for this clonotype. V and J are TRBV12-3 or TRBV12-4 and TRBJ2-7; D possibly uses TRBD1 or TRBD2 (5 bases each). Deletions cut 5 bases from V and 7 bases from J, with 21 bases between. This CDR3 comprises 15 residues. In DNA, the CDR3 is TGTGCCAGCAGTCCCGGGGCGGGTTGGAACATGGAGCAGTACTTC. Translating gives CASSPGAGWNMEQYF.

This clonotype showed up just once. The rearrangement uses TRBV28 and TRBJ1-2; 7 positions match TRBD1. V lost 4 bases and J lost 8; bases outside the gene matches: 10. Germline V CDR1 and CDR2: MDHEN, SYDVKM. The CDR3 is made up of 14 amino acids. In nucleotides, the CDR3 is TGTGCCAGCAGTTACCATCTAGGGGGCGACGGCTACACCTTC. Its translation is CASSYHLGGDGYTF.

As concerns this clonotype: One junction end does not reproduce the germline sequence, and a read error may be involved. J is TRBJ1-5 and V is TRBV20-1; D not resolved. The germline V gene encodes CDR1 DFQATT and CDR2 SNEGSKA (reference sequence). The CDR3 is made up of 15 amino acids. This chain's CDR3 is CSARSMEIGNQPRHF. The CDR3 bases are TGCAGTGCTAGGTCAATGGAAATCGGCAATCAGCCCCGGCATTTT.

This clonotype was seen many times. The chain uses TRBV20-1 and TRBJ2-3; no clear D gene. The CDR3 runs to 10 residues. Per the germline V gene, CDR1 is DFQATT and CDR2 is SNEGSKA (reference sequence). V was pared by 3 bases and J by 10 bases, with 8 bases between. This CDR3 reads CSASKESQYF. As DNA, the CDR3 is TGCAGTGCTAGTAAGGAGTCGCAGTATTTT.

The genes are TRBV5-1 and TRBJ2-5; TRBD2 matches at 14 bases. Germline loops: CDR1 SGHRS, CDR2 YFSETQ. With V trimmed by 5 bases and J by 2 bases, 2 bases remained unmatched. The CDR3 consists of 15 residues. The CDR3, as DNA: TGCGCCAGCAGGGGACTAGCGGGGGAGCAAGAGACCCAGTACTTC. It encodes CASRGLAGEQETQYF.

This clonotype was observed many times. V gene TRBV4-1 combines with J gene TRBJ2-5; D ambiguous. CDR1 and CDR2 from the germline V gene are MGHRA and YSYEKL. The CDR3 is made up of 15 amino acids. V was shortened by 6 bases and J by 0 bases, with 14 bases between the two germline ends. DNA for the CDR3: TGCGCCAGCAGTCGAGGTCTCCCCAACCAAGAGACCCAGTACTTC. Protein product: CASSRGLPNQETQYF.

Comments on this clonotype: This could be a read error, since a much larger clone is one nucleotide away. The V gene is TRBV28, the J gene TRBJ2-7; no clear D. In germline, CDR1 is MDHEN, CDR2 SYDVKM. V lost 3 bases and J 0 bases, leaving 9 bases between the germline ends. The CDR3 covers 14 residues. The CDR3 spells CASSFKGSSYEQYF. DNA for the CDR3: TGTGCCAGCAGTTTCAAGGGTAGCTCCTACGAGCAGTACTTC.

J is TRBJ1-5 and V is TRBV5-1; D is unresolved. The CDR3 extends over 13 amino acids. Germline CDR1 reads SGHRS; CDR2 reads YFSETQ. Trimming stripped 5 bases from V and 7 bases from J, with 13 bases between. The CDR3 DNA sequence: TGCGCCAGCAGTGAAACAGCGGGGCAGCCCCAGCATTTT. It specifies CASSETAGQPQHF.

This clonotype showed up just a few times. The CDR3 bases are TGTGCCAGCAGCTGGGGACTAGCCCACAATGAGCAGTTCTTC. Protein product: CASSWGLAHNEQFF. This chain connects TRBV7-9 to TRBJ2-1; 9 positions agree with TRBD2. V lost 4 bases, J lost 5 bases, and 3 bases stayed unmatched. This CDR3 has 14 residues. Germline-derived CDR1 and CDR2 are SEHNR and FQNEAQ (reference sequence).

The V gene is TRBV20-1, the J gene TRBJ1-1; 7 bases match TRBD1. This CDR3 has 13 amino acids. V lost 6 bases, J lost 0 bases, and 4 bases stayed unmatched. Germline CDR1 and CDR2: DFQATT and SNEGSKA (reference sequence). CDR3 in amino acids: CSAAGGMNTEAFF. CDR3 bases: TGCAGTGCCGCAGGGGGGATGAACACTGAAGCTTTCTTT.

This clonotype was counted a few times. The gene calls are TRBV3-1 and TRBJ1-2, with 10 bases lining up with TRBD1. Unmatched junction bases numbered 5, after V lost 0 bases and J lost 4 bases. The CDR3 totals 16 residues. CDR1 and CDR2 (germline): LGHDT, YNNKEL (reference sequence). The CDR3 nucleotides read TGTGCCAGCAGCCAAGATGACAGGGGGCACACCTATGGCTACACCTTC. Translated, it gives CASSQDDRGHTYGYTF.